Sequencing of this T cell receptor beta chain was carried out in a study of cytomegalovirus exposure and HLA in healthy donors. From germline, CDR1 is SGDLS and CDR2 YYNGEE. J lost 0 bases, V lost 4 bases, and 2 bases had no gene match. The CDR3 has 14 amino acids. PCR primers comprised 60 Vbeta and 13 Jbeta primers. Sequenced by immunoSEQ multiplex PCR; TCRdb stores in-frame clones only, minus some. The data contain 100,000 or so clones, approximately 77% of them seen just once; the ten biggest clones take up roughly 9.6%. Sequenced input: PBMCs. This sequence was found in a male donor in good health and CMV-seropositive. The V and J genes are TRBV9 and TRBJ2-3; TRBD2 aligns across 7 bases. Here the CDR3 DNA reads TGTGCCAGCAGCCCCGGGGGGAGCACAGATACGCAGTATTTT. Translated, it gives CASSPGGSTDTQYF.